This TCR beta chain was observed in a study of Graves' ophthalmopathy and Graves' hyperthyroidism. General study findings and limits: Ophthalmopathy progression was predicted by the model at roughly 69% sensitivity and under 75% specificity. Most thyroid clonotypes expanded beyond 0.001 frequency were also found in blood.

RNA served as the template for amplifying TCR beta CDR3 regions. HTBI primers primed a first-round RT-PCR, and a second-round multiplex PCR followed. TCRdb processed the multiplex PCR reads anew with MiXCR; each CDR3 protein has one entry. The data contain around 660,000 distinct CDR3 sequences, about 38% of them seen just once; the ten biggest clones take up more than 2.5%. This clonotype came up many times. No antigen is known for it. The CDR3 has 15 amino acids. The ends were cut back, 1 base at V and 8 bases at J, with 12 bases in the middle. Germline V CDR1 and CDR2: SGHVS, FQNEAQ. The J gene is TRBJ1-6, the V gene TRBV7-8; D unclear. This receptor was obtained from an adult man with Graves' ophthalmopathy. Material for sequencing was peripheral blood. The CDR3 loop is CASSLGVQAYSPLHF. Here the CDR3 DNA reads TGTGCCAGCAGCTTAGGTGTACAAGCTTATTCACCCCTCCACTTT.